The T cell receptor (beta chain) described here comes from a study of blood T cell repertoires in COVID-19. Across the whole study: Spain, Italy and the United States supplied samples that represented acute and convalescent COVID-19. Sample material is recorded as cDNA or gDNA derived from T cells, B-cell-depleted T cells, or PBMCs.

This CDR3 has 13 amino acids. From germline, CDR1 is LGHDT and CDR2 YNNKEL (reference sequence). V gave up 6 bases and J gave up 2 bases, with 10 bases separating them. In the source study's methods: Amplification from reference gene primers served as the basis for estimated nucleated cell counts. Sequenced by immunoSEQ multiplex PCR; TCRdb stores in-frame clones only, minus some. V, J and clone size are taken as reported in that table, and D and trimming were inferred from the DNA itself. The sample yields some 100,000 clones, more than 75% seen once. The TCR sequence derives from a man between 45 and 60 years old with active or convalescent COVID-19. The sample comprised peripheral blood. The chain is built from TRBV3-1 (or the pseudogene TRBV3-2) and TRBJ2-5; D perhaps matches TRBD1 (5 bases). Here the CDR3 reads CASRYRIQETQYF. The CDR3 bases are TGTGCCAGCAGATACAGGATACAAGAGACCCAGTACTTC.